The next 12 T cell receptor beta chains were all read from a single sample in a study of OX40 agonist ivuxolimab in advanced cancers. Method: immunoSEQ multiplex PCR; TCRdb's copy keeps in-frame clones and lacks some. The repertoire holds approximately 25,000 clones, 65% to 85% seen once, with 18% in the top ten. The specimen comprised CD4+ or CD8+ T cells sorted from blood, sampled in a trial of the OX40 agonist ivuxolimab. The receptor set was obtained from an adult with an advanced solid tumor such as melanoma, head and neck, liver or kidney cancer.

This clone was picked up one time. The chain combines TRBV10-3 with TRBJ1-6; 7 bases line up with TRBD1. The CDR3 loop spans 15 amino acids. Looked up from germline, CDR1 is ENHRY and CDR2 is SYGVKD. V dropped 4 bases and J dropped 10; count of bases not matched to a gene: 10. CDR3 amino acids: CAISVGRGEISPLHF. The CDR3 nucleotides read TGTGCCATCAGTGTAGGCAGGGGGGAAATCTCACCCCTCCACTTT.

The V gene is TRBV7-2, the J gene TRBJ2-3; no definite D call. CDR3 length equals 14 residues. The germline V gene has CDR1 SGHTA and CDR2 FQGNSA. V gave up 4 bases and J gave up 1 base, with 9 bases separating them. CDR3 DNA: TGTGCCAGCAGCTCGCATAGGGGCACAGATACGCAGTATTTT. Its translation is CASSSHRGTDTQYF.

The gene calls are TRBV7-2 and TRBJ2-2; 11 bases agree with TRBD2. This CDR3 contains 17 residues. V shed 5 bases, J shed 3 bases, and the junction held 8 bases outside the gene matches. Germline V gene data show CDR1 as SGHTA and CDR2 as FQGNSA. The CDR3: CASSQHTSGGDTGELFF. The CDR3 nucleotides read TGTGCCAGCAGCCAACACACTAGCGGGGGTGACACCGGGGAGCTGTTTTTT.

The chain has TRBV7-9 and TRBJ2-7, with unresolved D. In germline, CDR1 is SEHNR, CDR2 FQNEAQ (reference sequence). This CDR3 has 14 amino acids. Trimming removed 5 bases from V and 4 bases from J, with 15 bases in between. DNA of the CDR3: TGTGCCAGCAGCCCGTCGGGCAAGCAATACGAGCAGTACTTC. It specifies CASSPSGKQYEQYF. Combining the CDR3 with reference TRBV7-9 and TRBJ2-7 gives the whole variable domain DTGVSQNPRHKITKRGQNVTFRCDPISEHNRLYWYRQTLGQGPEFLTYFQNEAQLEKSRLLSDRFSAERPKGSFSTLEIQRTEQGDSAMYLCASSPSGKQYEQYFGPGTRLTVT.

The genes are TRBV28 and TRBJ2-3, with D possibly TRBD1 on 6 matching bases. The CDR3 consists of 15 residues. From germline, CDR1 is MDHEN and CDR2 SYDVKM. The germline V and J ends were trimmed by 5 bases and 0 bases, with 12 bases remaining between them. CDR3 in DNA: TGTGCCAGCAGTGGGCCAGGGGACAGCACAGATACGCAGTATTTT. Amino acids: CASSGPGDSTDTQYF.

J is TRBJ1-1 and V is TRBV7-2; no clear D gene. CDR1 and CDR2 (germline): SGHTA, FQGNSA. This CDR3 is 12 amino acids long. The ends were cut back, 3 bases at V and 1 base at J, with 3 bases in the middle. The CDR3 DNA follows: TGTGCCAGCAGCTTCCCGAACACTGAAGCTTTCTTT. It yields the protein CASSFPNTEAFF.

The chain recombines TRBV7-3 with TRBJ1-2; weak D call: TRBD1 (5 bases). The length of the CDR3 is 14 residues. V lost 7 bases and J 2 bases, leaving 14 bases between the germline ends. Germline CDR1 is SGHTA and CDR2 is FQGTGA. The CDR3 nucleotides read TGTGCCAGCAACCAGGACACGCAAAACTATGGCTACACCTTC. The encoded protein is CASNQDTQNYGYTF.

The CDR3: CASSLLFNGYNEQFF. For the CDR3, the DNA is TGCGCCAGCAGCTTGCTCTTCAATGGGTACAATGAGCAGTTCTTC. The chain is built from TRBV5-1 and TRBJ2-1, with D hard to call. This CDR3 is built from 15 residues. Trimming left V 1 base short and J 4 bases short, with 12 bases between. Germline CDR1 reads SGHRS; CDR2 reads YFSETQ.

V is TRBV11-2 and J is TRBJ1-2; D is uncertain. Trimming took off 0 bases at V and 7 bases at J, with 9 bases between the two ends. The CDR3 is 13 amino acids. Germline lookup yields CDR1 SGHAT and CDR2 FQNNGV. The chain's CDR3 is CASSLDRWSGYTF. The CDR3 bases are TGTGCCAGCAGCTTAGATCGGTGGAGTGGCTACACCTTC.

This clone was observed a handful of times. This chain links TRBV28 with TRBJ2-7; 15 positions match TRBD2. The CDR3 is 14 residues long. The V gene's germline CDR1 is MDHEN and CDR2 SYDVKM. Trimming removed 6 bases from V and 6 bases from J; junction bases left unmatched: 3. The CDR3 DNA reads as TGTGCCAGCAGACCGGGACTAGCGGGAGGCGAGCAGTACTTC. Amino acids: CASRPGLAGGEQYF.

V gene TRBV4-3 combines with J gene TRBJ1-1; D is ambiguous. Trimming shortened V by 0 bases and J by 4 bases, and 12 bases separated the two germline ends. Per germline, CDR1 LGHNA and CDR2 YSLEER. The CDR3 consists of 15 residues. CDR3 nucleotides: TGCGCCAGCAGCCAAGACCCCAGTGTTGGCACTGAAGCTTTCTTT. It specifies CASSQDPSVGTEAFF.

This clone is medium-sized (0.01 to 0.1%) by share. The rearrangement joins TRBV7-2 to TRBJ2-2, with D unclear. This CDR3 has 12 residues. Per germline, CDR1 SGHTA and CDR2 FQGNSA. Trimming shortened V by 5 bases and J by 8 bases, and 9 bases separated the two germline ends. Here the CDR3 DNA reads TGTGCCAGCAGCCCTCTACCAGGGGAGCTGTTTTTT. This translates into CASSPLPGELFF.